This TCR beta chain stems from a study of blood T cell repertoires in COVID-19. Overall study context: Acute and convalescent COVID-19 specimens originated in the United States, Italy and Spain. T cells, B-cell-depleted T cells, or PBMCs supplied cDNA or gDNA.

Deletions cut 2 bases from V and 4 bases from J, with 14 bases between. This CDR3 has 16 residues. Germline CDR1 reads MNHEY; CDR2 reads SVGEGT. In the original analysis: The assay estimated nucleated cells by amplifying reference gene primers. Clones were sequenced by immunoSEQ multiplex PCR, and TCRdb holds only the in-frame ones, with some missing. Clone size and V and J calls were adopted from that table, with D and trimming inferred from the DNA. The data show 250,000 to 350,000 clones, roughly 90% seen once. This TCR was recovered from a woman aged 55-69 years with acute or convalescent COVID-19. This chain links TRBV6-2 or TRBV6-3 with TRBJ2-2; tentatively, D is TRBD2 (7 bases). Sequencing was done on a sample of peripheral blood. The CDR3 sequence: CASSYRNGGLTGELFF. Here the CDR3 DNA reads TGTGCCAGCAGTTACAGGAACGGGGGGCTCACCGGGGAGCTGTTTTTT.